This TCR beta chain originates from a study of PD-1 blockade in classical Hodgkin lymphoma. Across the study: On a schedule of every 2 weeks, patients received nivolumab 3 mg/kg intravenously.

Profiled with immunoSEQ multiplex PCR; TCRdb holds only in-frame clones, not every one. Of 90,000 to 130,000 clones listed, nearly 90% are singletons. Following autologous stem cell transplantation, relapse occurred in every patient, and exposure to brentuximab vedotin varied. This CDR3 spans 15 amino acids. V gave up 5 bases and J gave up 2 bases, with 15 bases separating them. Germline V CDR1 and CDR2: SGHAT, FQNNGV. The V and J genes are TRBV11-2 and TRBJ1-1; tentative D call: TRBD1 (6 bases). The source of this sequence is a human donor with classical Hodgkin lymphoma. The sequences come from peripheral blood mononuclear cells (PBMCs), collected before the second cycle of nivolumab. CDR3 in amino acids: CASSIKTGFNTEAFF. Written as DNA, the CDR3 is TGTGCCAGCAGCATCAAAACAGGGTTTAACACTGAAGCTTTCTTT. Full variable domain (missing parts from reference TRBV11-2 and TRBJ1-1): EAGVAQSPRYKIIEKRQSVAFWCNPISGHATLYWYQQILGQGPKLLIQFQNNGVVDDSQLPKDRFSAERLKGVDSTLKIQPAKLEDSAVYLCASSIKTGFNTEAFFGQGTRLTVV.